This T cell receptor (beta chain) was recorded in a study of blood T cell repertoires in COVID-19. Study-level information: The cDNA or gDNA used as material had been derived from T cells, B-cell-depleted T cells, or PBMCs.

Data came from immunoSEQ multiplex PCR; TCRdb stores just in-frame clones and leaves some out. The data show roughly 110,000 clones, roughly 86% seen once. CDR3 length equals 15 residues. V dropped 4 bases and J dropped 0; count of bases not matched to a gene: 3. CDR1 is LNHDA and CDR2 is SQIVND in the germline V gene (reference sequence). Sequencing was done on a sample of peripheral blood. The V and J genes are TRBV19 and TRBJ1-5; TRBD1 agrees at 7 bases. This clonotype was obtained from a man in his forties with acute or convalescent COVID-19. The CDR3 reads CASSTYRGSNQPQHF. CDR3 sequence (DNA): TGTGCCAGTAGTACCTACAGGGGTAGCAATCAGCCCCAGCATTTT.